The 3 T cell receptor beta chains given below trace back to one sample, sequenced in a study of blood T cell repertoires in COVID-19. Profiling relied on immunoSEQ multiplex PCR, and the TCRdb table lists in-frame clones only, not all of them. The sample includes roughly 220,000 clones, 86% of them seen just once. The specimen was PBMCs or T cells enriched from blood (not recorded which). The receptor source for this set is a woman aged 35 to 49 with acute COVID-19.

This clone was detected a few times. V gene TRBV6-5 combines with J gene TRBJ1-1, with a tentative D call TRBD1 (5 bases). CDR1 is MNHEY and CDR2 is SVGAGI in the germline V gene. The CDR3 totals 11 residues. The germline V and J ends were trimmed by 7 bases and 10 bases, with 13 bases remaining between them. The CDR3 loop is CASNPDIGAFF. The CDR3 DNA is TGTGCCAGCAACCCGGACATCGGAGCTTTCTTT.

The chain couples TRBV10-2 to TRBJ1-6; TRBD1 agrees at 8 bases. V shed 8 bases and J 4 bases; nucleotides not matched to a gene: 1. Per the germline V gene, CDR1 is WSHSY and CDR2 is SAAADI. This CDR3 comprises 13 residues. CDR3 amino acids: CASRDRYNSPLHF. The CDR3 nucleotides are TGCGCCAGCCGGGACAGGTATAATTCACCCCTCCACTTT.

Of note for this clone: One junction end does not reproduce the germline sequence, and a read error may be involved. The chain has TRBV5-6 and TRBJ1-2; a weak D match, TRBD1 (5 bases). The CDR3 loop spans 15 amino acids. CDR1 and CDR2 from the germline V gene are SGHDT and YYEEEE. DNA for the CDR3: TGTGCCAGCAGCTTGTTTTCCAGGGATAACCATGGCTACACCTTC. Translated: CASSLFSRDNHGYTF.